The subject of this entry is one T cell receptor (beta chain). Sequencing was performed with immunoSEQ multiplex PCR; in TCRdb, only in-frame clones are kept and a portion is missing. The table lists about 130,000 clones, 75% to 85% of them singletons. V dropped 6 bases and J dropped 0; count of bases not matched to a gene: 7. The CDR3 is made up of 16 amino acids. Germline values: CDR1 ENHRY, CDR2 SYGVKD. This sample stems from a study of blood T cell repertoires in COVID-19. This chain joins TRBV10-3 and TRBJ1-5; 8 bases fit TRBD1. This TCR was recovered from a woman aged 70-85 years with COVID-19, enrolled during active disease. What was sequenced was peripheral blood. Here the CDR3 DNA reads TGTGCCATCAGCGCCGGGACAGGAGATAGCAATCAGCCCCAGCATTTT. Translation: CAISAGTGDSNQPQHF.